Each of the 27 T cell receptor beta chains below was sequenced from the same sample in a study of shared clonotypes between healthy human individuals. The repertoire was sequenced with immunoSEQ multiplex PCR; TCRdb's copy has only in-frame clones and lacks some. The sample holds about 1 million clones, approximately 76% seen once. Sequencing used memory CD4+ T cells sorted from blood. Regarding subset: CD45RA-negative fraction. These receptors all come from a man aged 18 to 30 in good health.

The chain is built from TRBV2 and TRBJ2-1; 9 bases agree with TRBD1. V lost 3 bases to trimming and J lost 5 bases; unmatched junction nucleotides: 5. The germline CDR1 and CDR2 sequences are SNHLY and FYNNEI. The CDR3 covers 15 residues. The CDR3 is CASSDIGQGHNEQFF. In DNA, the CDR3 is TGTGCCAGCAGTGATATCGGACAGGGGCACAATGAGCAGTTCTTC.

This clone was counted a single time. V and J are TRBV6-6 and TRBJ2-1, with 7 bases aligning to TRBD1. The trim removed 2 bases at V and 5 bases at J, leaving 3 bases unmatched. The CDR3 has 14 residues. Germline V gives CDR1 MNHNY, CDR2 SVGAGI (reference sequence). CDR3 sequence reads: CASSYPTGNNEQFF. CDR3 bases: TGTGCCAGCAGTTACCCGACAGGGAACAATGAGCAGTTCTTC.

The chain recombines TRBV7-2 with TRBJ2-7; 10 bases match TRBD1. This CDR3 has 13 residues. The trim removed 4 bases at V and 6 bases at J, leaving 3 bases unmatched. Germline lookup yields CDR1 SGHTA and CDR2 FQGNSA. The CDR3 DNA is TGTGCCAGCAGCTCAGGACAGGGGGGCGAGCAGTACTTC. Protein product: CASSSGQGGEQYF. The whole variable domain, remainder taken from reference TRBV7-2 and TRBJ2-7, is GAGVSQSPSNKVTEKGKDVELRCDPISGHTALYWYRQSLGQGLEFLIYFQGNSAPDKSGLPSDRFSAERTGGSVSTLTIQRTQQEDSAVYLCASSSGQGGEQYFGPGTRLTVT.

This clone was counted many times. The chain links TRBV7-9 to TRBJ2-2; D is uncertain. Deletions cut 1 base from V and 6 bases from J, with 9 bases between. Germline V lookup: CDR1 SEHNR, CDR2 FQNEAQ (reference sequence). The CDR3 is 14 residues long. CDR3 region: CASSLGAAAGELFF. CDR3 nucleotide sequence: TGTGCCAGCAGCTTAGGGGCAGCTGCCGGGGAGCTGTTTTTT.

The CDR3, as DNA: TGTGCCATCAGTGAGTCTTCAGGTGCCCTTAATGAAAAACTGTTTTTT. It specifies CAISESSGALNEKLFF. This chain joins TRBV10-3 and TRBJ1-4; the D is unclear. The germline V gene encodes CDR1 ENHRY and CDR2 SYGVKD. Deletions cut 0 bases from V and 4 bases from J, with 12 bases between. The CDR3 consists of 16 residues.

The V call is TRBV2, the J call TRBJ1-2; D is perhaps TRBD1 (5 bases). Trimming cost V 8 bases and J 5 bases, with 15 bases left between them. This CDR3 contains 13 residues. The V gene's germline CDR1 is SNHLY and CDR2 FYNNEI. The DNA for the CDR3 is TGTGCCAGCGGAGGGGAGGACCCTTATGGCTACACCTTC. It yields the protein CASGGEDPYGYTF.

In DNA form, the CDR3 reads TGTGCCAGCAGCTTAGAAGGCTATAATTCACCCCTCCACTTT. Protein product: CASSLEGYNSPLHF. The gene calls are TRBV11-2 and TRBJ1-6; D gene unclear. Germline V lookup: CDR1 SGHAT, CDR2 FQNNGV. Between the trimmed V and J ends, which lost 0 bases and 3 bases, there was a span of 3 bases. The length of the CDR3 is 14 residues. Looking up the rest from reference TRBV11-2 and TRBJ1-6 gives the full variable domain: EAGVAQSPRYKIIEKRQSVAFWCNPISGHATLYWYQQILGQGPKLLIQFQNNGVVDDSQLPKDRFSAERLKGVDSTLKIQPAKLEDSAVYLCASSLEGYNSPLHFGNGTRLTVT.

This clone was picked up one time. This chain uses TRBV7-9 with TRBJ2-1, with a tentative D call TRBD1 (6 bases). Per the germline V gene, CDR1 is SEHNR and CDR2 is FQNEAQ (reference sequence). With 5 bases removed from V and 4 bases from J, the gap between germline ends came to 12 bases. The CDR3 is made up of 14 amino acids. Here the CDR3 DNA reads TGTGCCAGCAGCCCCGAGGGGGTTTACAATGAGCAGTTCTTC. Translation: CASSPEGVYNEQFF.

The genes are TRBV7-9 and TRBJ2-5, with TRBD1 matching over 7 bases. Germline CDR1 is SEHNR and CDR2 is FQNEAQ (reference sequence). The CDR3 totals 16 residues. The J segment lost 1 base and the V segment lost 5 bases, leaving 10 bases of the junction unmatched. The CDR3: CASSERGPLGQETQYF. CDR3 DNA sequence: TGTGCCAGCAGCGAGAGGGGGCCGCTCGGCCAAGAGACCCAGTACTTC.

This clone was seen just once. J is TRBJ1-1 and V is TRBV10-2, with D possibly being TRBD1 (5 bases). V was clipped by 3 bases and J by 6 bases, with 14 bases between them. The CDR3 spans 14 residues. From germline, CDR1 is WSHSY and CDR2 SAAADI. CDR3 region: CASSDEGRGSEAFF. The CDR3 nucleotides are TGCGCCAGCAGTGATGAGGGGCGTGGGTCTGAAGCTTTCTTT.

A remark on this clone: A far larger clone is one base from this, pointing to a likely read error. The CDR3 spells CASSFGTFGTEAFF. The DNA of the CDR3 is TGCGCCAGCAGCTTCGGGACATTTGGCACTGAAGCTTTCTTT. This chain joins TRBV5-1 and TRBJ1-1; D may be TRBD1 (6 bases). Germline lookup yields CDR1 SGHRS and CDR2 YFSETQ. Deletions cut 2 bases from V and 4 bases from J, with 12 bases between. This CDR3 region has 14 residues.

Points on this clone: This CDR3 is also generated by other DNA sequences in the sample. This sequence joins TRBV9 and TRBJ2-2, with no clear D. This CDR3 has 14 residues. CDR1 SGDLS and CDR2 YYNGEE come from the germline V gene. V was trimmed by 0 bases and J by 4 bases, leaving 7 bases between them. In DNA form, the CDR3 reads TGTGCCAGCAGCGTAGTGGGTAGCACCGGGGAGCTGTTTTTT. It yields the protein CASSVVGSTGELFF. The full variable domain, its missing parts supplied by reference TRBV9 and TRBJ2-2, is DSGVTQTPKHLITATGQRVTLRCSPRSGDLSVYWYQQSLDQGLQFLIQYYNGEERAKGNILERFSAQQFPDLHSELNLSSLELGDSALYFCASSVVGSTGELFFGEGSRLTVL.

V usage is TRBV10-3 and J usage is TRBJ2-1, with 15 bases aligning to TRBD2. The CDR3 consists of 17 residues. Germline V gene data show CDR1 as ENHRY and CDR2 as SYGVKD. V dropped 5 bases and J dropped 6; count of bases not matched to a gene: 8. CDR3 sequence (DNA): TGTGCCATCAGTTTGGGACTAGCGGGAGGAGGAAGCAATGAGCAGTTCTTC. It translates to CAISLGLAGGGSNEQFF.

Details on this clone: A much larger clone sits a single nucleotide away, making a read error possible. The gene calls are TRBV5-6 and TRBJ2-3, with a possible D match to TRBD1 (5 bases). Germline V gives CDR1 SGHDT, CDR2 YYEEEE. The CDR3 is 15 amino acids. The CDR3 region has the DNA TGTGCCGGCAGCCTTTTGGACAAAGGCACAGATACGCAGTATTTT. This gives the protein CAGSLLDKGTDTQYF.

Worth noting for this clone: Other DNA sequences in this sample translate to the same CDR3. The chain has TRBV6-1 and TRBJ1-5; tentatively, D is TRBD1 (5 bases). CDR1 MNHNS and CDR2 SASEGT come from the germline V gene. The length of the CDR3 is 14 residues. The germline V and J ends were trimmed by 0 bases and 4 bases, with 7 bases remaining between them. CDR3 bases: TGTGCCAGCAGTGAAGCGCGGGGGAATCAGCCCCAGCATTTT. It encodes CASSEARGNQPQHF.

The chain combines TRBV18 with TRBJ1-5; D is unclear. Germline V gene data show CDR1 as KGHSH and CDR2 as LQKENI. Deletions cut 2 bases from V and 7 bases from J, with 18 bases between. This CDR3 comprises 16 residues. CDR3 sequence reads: CASSPILDTPAQPQHF. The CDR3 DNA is TGTGCCAGCTCACCAATCCTAGACACGCCTGCGCAGCCCCAGCATTTT.

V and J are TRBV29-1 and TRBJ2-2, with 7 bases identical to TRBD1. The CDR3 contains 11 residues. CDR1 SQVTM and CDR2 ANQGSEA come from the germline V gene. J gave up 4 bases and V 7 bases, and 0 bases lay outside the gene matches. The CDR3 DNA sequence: TGCAGCGCAGGGGGCACCGGGGAGCTGTTTTTT. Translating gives CSAGGTGELFF.

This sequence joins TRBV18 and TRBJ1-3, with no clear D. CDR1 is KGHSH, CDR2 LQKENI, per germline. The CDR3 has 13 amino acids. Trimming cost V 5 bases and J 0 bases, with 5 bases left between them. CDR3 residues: CASSGNSGNTIYF. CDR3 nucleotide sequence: TGTGCCAGCTCAGGCAACTCTGGAAACACCATATATTTT.

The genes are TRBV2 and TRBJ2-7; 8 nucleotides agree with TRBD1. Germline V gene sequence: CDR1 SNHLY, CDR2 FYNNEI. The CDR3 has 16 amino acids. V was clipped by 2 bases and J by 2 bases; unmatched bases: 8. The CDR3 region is CASSEQGGTGTYEQYF. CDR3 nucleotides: TGTGCCAGCAGTGAACAAGGCGGGACAGGTACCTACGAGCAGTACTTC.

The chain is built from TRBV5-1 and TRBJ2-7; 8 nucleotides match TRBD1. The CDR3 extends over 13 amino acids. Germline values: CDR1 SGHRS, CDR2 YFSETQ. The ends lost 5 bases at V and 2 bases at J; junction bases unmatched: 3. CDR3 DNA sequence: TGCGCCAGCAGGGGGACAGGACCCTACGAGCAGTACTTC. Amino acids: CASRGTGPYEQYF.

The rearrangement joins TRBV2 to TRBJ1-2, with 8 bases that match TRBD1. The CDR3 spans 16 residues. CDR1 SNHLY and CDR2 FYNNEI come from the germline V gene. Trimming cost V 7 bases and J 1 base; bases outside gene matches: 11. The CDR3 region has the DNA TGTGCCAGCACCAAATCCGGGACAGGCTTTAACTATGGCTACACCTTC. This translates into CASTKSGTGFNYGYTF.

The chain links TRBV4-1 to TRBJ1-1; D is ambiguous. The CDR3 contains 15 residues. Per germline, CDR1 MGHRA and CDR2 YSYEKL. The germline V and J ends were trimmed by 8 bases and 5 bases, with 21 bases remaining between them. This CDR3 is CASAGGSAGRTEAFF. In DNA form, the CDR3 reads TGCGCCAGCGCCGGCGGCTCGGCCGGGAGGACTGAAGCTTTCTTT.

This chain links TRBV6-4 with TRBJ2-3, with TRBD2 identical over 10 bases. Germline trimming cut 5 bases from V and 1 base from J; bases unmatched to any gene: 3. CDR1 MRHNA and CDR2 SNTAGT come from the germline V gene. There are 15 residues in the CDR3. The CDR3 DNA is TGTGCCAGCAGTATCACTAGCGGGGGCACAGATACGCAGTATTTT. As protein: CASSITSGGTDTQYF.

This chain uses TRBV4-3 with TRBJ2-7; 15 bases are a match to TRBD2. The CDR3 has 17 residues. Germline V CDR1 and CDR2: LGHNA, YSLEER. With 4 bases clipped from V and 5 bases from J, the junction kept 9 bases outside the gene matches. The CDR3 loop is CASSRGLAGGGLDEQYF. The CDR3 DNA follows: TGCGCCAGCAGCCGAGGACTAGCGGGAGGGGGCTTAGACGAGCAGTACTTC.

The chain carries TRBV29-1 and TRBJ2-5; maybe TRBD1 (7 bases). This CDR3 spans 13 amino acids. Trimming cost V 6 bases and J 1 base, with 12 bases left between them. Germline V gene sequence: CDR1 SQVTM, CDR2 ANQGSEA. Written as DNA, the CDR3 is TGCAGCGTGGGGCGGGACAGCCAAGAGACCCAGTACTTC. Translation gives CSVGRDSQETQYF.

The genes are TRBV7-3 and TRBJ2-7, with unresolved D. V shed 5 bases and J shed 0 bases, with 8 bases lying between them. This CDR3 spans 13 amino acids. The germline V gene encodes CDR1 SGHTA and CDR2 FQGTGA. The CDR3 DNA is TGTGCCAGCAGCGCGGAGAGCTCCTACGAGCAGTACTTC. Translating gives CASSAESSYEQYF.

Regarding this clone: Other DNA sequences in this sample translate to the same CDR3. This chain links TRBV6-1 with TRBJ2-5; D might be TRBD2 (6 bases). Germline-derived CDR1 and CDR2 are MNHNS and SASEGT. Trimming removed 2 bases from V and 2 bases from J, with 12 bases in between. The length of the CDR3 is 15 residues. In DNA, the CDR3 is TGTGCCAGCAGTGAACAACGGGGGACTCAAGAGACCCAGTACTTC. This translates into CASSEQRGTQETQYF.